These 14 T cell receptor beta chains came from one sample sequenced in a study of metastatic and nonmetastatic thyroid tumors. Patients had received no treatment of any kind before thyroid surgery. Using MiXCR, TCRdb reanalyzed the PCR reads. Of 50,000 to 65,000 clones in the sample, approximately 15% were seen once. The sample comprised blood. The source is a female donor with papillary thyroid cancer or a benign thyroid nodule (not recorded which). Some clones in this sample may be carry-over from other donors' samples.

This clone has at least ten counts. The chain couples TRBV6-1 to TRBJ2-1; possibly TRBD1 or TRBD2 for D (6 bases each). Germline CDR1 and CDR2: MNHNS and SASEGT. The V end was cut by 7 bases, the J end by 5 bases, with 15 bases between. The CDR3 sequence is 14 residues long. This CDR3 reads CASTTPGANNEQFF. CDR3 bases: TGTGCCAGCACGACTCCGGGGGCGAACAATGAGCAGTTCTTC.

This clone has more than one count but fewer than ten. This chain links TRBV5-6 with TRBJ2-3, with 10 bases matching TRBD2. The CDR3 has 13 residues. The V gene end was trimmed by 7 bases and the J gene end by 5 bases; junction bases not matched to a gene: 4. Germline CDR1 is SGHDT and CDR2 is YYEEEE. CDR3 bases: TGTGCCAGCCTAGCGGGAGCTGGAGATACGCAGTATTTT. As protein: CASLAGAGDTQYF.

In this sample, this clone turned up many times. The chain employs TRBV2 and TRBJ2-5; TRBD2 agrees at 8 bases. CDR1 is SNHLY, CDR2 FYNNEI, per germline. J was trimmed by 5 bases and V by 3 bases; bases with no gene match: 5. The CDR3 totals 14 residues. CDR3 amino acids: CASSDGLASETQYF. CDR3 coding DNA: TGTGCCAGCAGTGACGGACTAGCTTCGGAGACCCAGTACTTC. The full variable domain, in which reference TRBV2 and TRBJ2-5 provide the parts outside the CDR3, is EPEVTQTPSHQVTQMGQEVILRCVPISNHLYFYWYRQILGQKVEFLVSFYNNEISEKSEIFDDQFSVERPDGSNFTLKIRSTKLEDSAMYFCASSDGLASETQYFGPGTRLLVL.

This clone was seen at least ten times. This chain links TRBV20-1 with TRBJ2-2, with TRBD2 as a possible D gene (5 bases). The CDR3 is made up of 14 amino acids. Deletions cut 5 bases from V and 4 bases from J, with 14 bases between. Germline-derived CDR1 and CDR2 are DFQATT and SNEGSKA (reference sequence). CDR3 residues: CSAASSRTTGELFF. In nucleotides, the CDR3 is TGCAGTGCTGCTAGCTCGAGGACCACCGGGGAGCTGTTTTTT.

The chain carries TRBV6-1 and TRBJ1-1; the match to TRBD1 covers 10 bases. Per germline, CDR1 MNHNS and CDR2 SASEGT. V shed 1 base and J 4 bases; nucleotides not matched to a gene: 0. The CDR3 consists of 14 residues. The CDR3 region has the DNA TGTGCCAGCAGTGAAGGGACAGGGGGCACTGAAGCTTTCTTT. It is translated as CASSEGTGGTEAFF.

This clone appeared many times. This rearrangement joins TRBV4-1 to TRBJ1-1; 9 bases are a match to TRBD1. Germline CDR1 reads MGHRA; CDR2 reads YSYEKL. The CDR3 covers 14 residues. The J segment lost 3 bases and the V segment lost 1 base, leaving 0 bases of the junction unmatched. The chain's CDR3 is CASSQGQGDTEAFF. Written as DNA, the CDR3 is TGCGCCAGCAGCCAAGGACAGGGGGACACTGAAGCTTTCTTT.

This clone was counted at least ten times. The identical CDR3 is also encoded by other nucleotide sequences in the sample. The chain links TRBV28 to TRBJ2-1; 11 bases fit TRBD2. V lost 5 bases and J lost 6; bases outside the gene matches: 9. The CDR3 extends over 16 amino acids. Germline V gene sequence: CDR1 MDHEN, CDR2 SYDVKM. In DNA form, the CDR3 reads TGTGCCAGCAGTCCCCCCTTAGCGGGAGGGCCCAATGAGCAGTTCTTC. Amino acid sequence: CASSPPLAGGPNEQFF.

This clone was found many times. In the same sample, other DNA sequences code for this CDR3. V gene TRBV12-3 or TRBV12-4 combines with J gene TRBJ2-1; tentative D call: TRBD2 (6 bases). Trimming cost V 6 bases and J 8 bases, with 17 bases left between them. This CDR3 has 14 residues. The CDR3 loop is CASSEPGGIDEQFF. For the CDR3, the DNA is TGTGCCAGCAGCGAACCCGGGGGAATCGATGAGCAGTTCTTC.

This clone was seen ten or more times. The chain has TRBV7-2 and TRBJ2-3; TRBD1 matches at 8 bases. There are 17 residues in the CDR3. The germline gives CDR1 SGHTA, CDR2 FQGNSA. V shed 3 bases, J shed 5 bases, and the junction held 13 bases outside the gene matches. CDR3 DNA: TGTGCCAGCAGCTTTGGGCCCGGGACAGGTACATTAGATACGCAGTATTTT. Translating gives CASSFGPGTGTLDTQYF.

This clone was recorded a few times. An end of the junction does not agree with germline; a read error may underlie this. The V and J genes are TRBV28 and TRBJ2-2, with TRBD2 matching over 9 bases. The CDR3 has 16 amino acids. Germline lookup yields CDR1 MDHEN and CDR2 SYDVKM. CDR3 nucleotides: TGTGCCATCATAGGGGTCGGCGGGAGGGTCTCCGGTGAGCTGTTTTTT. Translation: CAIIGVGGRVSGELFF.

A word on this clone: The junction and the germline gene differ at one end; a read error may be behind it. The chain uses TRBV9 and TRBJ2-3, with 9 bases that match TRBD2. The CDR3 is 16 amino acids. The germline V gene has CDR1 SGDLS and CDR2 YYNGEE. The CDR3 DNA reads TGTGTCAGCAGCGTAGGGACTAGCTGGAGCACAGATACGCAGTATTTT. It yields the protein CVSSVGTSWSTDTQYF.

There are many counts of this clone. The rearrangement uses TRBV5-1 and TRBJ2-7; 7 nucleotides match TRBD2. CDR3 length: 14 residues. Unmatched junction bases numbered 6, after V lost 4 bases and J lost 2 bases. Germline V gives CDR1 SGHRS, CDR2 YFSETQ. CDR3 region: CASSDQAGAYEQYF. For the CDR3, the DNA is TGCGCCAGCAGCGATCAGGCGGGAGCCTACGAGCAGTACTTC.

CDR3 protein: CASSKMGVGEQYF. The CDR3 region has the DNA TGTGCCAGCAGCAAAATGGGGGTAGGCGAGCAGTACTTC. The chain combines TRBV11-2 with TRBJ2-7; tentatively, D is TRBD1 or TRBD2 (5 bases each). CDR3 length: 13 amino acids. CDR1 and CDR2 from the germline V gene are SGHAT and FQNNGV. Trimming removed 5 bases from V and 6 bases from J, with 14 bases in between.

This clone was found many times. The CDR3, as DNA: TGTGCCAGCAGCTTGACAGGGTTGGGTTCGACTGAAGCTTTCTTT. Amino acid sequence: CASSLTGLGSTEAFF. V and J are TRBV11-2 and TRBJ1-1, with 7 bases lining up with TRBD1. V lost 3 bases and J lost 5; bases outside the gene matches: 9. The germline V gene encodes CDR1 SGHAT and CDR2 FQNNGV. This CDR3 region has 15 residues.